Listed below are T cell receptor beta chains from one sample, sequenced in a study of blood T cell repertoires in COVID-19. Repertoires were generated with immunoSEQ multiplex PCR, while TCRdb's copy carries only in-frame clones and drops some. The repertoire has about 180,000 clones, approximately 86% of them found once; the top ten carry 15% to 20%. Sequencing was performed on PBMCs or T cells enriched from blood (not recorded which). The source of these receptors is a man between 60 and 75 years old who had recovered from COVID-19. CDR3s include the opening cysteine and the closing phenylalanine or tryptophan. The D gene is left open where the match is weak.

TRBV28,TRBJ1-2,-,CASIRRGQGVRGYTF,TGTGCCAGCATTCGAAGGGGACAAGGGGTGCGTGGCTACACCTTC
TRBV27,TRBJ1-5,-,CASSQRNQPQHF,TGTGCCAGCAGTCAACGGAATCAGCCCCAGCATTTT
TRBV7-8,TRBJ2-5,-,CASKTAQSPWETQYF,TGTGCCAGCAAAACCGCCCAGTCCCCGTGGGAGACCCAGTACTTC
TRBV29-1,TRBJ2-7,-,CSVGWRWARVHEQYF,TGCAGCGTTGGCTGGCGGTGGGCCAGGGTGCACGAGCAGTACTTC
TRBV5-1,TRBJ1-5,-,CASSMDTSNQPQHF,TGCGCCAGCAGCATGGACACAAGCAATCAGCCCCAGCATTTT
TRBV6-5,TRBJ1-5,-,CASSHGDQPQHF,TGTGCCAGCAGCCATGGAGATCAGCCCCAGCATTTT
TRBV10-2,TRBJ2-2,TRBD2,CASRPRGGLGNTGELFF,TGCGCCAGCCGCCCCCGGGGGGGGCTTGGCAACACCGGGGAGCTGTTTTTT
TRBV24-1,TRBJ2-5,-,CATSDLIEQETQYF,TGTGCCACCAGTGATTTGATAGAACAAGAGACCCAGTACTTC
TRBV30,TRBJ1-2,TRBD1,CAWSDLGTGGTYGYTF,TGTGCCTGGAGTGACCTGGGGACAGGGGGAACCTATGGCTACACCTTC
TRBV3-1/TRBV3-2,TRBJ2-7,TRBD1,CASSHVDRDHEQYF,TGTGCCAGCAGCCACGTGGACAGGGACCACGAGCAGTACTTC